Listed here is a single T cell receptor (beta chain). Its specificity is not known. Stated time point: time of PML onset. PML in natalizumab-treated patients developed after between roughly 15 and 60 months of natalizumab therapy. Each PCR contained spiked synthetic TR CDR3 controls spanning every V-J pairing. Measured with immunoSEQ multiplex PCR; TCRdb has only the in-frame clones, and not every one. This repertoire shows tens of thousands of clones, about 85% found once; its top ten account for around 11%. The data are from a study of multiple sclerosis patients with progressive multifocal leukoencephalopathy. Notes on the study in general: Lower normalized Shannon entropy suggested reduced TRB diversity in most PML patients.

Germline assignment: CDR1 SNHLY and CDR2 FYNNEI. The junction had 5 bases not matched to a gene; V was cut back by 5 bases and J by 3 bases. The CDR3 covers 15 residues. Sequenced here: PBMCs, sampled from a patient treated with natalizumab. V and J are TRBV2 and TRBJ2-1, with TRBD1 matching 9 bases. The TCR sequence derives from a woman aged 30 to 39 with progressive multifocal leukoencephalopathy. The CDR3 here is CASSRDRGGYNEQFF. DNA for the CDR3: TGTGCCAGCAGTCGTGACAGGGGGGGCTACAATGAGCAGTTCTTC.